The clone carrying this T cell receptor beta chain was found once. This specimen comes from a study of OX40 agonist ivuxolimab in advanced cancers. CDR1 LGHNA and CDR2 YSLEER come from the germline V gene. CDR3 length: 15 amino acids. The V gene lost 0 bases and the J gene lost 0 bases, with 6 bases spanning the gap. TCRdb keeps only in-frame clones here, not all; method: immunoSEQ multiplex PCR. The sample lists around 86,000 clones; about 88% were seen once. The chain links TRBV4-3 to TRBJ2-1; D might be TRBD2 (5 bases). Sequencing was performed on CD4+ or CD8+ T cells sorted from blood, taken in a trial of the OX40 agonist ivuxolimab. This clonotype was sampled from an adult with an advanced solid tumor such as melanoma, head and neck, liver or kidney cancer. CDR3 in DNA: TGCGCCAGCAGCCAAGATGGGAGCTCCTACAATGAGCAGTTCTTC. Protein: CASSQDGSSYNEQFF.